The present T cell receptor (beta chain) was sequenced within a study of identical twins. Each CDR3 protein is one row after TCRdb ran MiXCR on the 5' RACE reads. The repertoire holds more than 650,000 distinct CDR3 sequences, with 5.5% to 7.5% as singletons. This clonotype was seen at least ten times. Its antigen is unidentified. Broader study findings: The authors noted that invariant MAIT and iNKT cells could partly confound zero-insertion analyses. Out-of-frame alpha sequences common to twins were enriched for low generation probability.

Among all donors, each was a healthy Caucasian. The length of the CDR3 is 12 residues. CDR1 SQVTM and CDR2 ANQGSEA come from the germline V gene. The TCR comes from a man younger than 30 in good health. Source material: naive T cells sorted from blood. This chain joins TRBV29-1 and TRBJ2-2; perhaps TRBD1 as D (6 bases). The CDR3 reads CSGQSNTGELFF. The CDR3 DNA follows: TGCAGTGGACAGTCGAACACCGGGGAGCTGTTTTTT.